This is a list of T cell receptor beta chains from one sample in a study of blood T cell repertoires in COVID-19. Sequenced by immunoSEQ multiplex PCR; TCRdb stores in-frame clones only, minus some. This table holds tens of thousands of clones, 91% found once. What was sequenced was peripheral blood. These receptors all come from a woman in her forties or fifties in a cohort sampled during active COVID-19. CDR3s include the opening cysteine and the closing phenylalanine or tryptophan. Fields, in order: J gene, D gene, clone size, V gene, CDR3 DNA, CDR3 protein. D genes are given only for firm matches. Only some rows state a clone size, as once, few, many or a class for expanded clones.

j_call: TRBJ1-5
d_call: -
clone_size: -
v_call: TRBV27
cdr3_nt: TGTGCCAGCAGTTTACGGGGGGCTAGCAATCAGCCCCAGCATTTT
cdr3_aa: CASSLRGASNQPQHF

j_call: TRBJ2-7
d_call: -
clone_size: -
v_call: TRBV4-1
cdr3_nt: TGCGCCAGCAGCCAAGATCAGGGGTTTACCTACGAGCAGTACTTC
cdr3_aa: CASSQDQGFTYEQYF

j_call: TRBJ1-1
d_call: -
clone_size: -
v_call: TRBV9
cdr3_nt: TGTGCCAGCAGCCCCCTGGGCCAGACAAACACTGAAGCTTTCTTT
cdr3_aa: CASSPLGQTNTEAFF

j_call: TRBJ2-7
d_call: -
clone_size: medium-sized
v_call: TRBV5-1
cdr3_nt: TGCGCCAGCAGCTTACGACAGGGTGGTCTAGCGGGCTCCCTTGGAGAGCAGTACTTC
cdr3_aa: CASSLRQGGLAGSLGEQYF

j_call: TRBJ2-2
d_call: TRBD2
clone_size: -
v_call: TRBV6-2/TRBV6-3
cdr3_nt: TGTGCCAGCAGTTACTCAATGGGACTAGCGGGGCCAAACACCGGGGAGCTGTTTTTT
cdr3_aa: CASSYSMGLAGPNTGELFF

j_call: TRBJ2-2
d_call: -
clone_size: -
v_call: TRBV25-1
cdr3_nt: TGTGCCAGCAGTGACTCAAGGCGGGGTAACCTCCCCGGGGAGCTGTTTTTT
cdr3_aa: CASSDSRRGNLPGELFF

j_call: TRBJ2-5
d_call: TRBD1
clone_size: -
v_call: TRBV4-1
cdr3_nt: TGCGCCAGCAGCCAGCCGGGACAGGGACAAGAGACCCAGTACTTC
cdr3_aa: CASSQPGQGQETQYF

j_call: TRBJ1-1
d_call: TRBD1
clone_size: -
v_call: TRBV15
cdr3_nt: TGTGCCACCAGCGCCCAACAGGGGGCAGCTGAAGCTTTCTTT
cdr3_aa: CATSAQQGAAEAFF

j_call: TRBJ2-1
d_call: TRBD2
clone_size: -
v_call: TRBV7-8
cdr3_nt: TGTGCCAGCAGCTTAGGGGCGGGGGGGCCGAATGAGCAGTTCTTC
cdr3_aa: CASSLGAGGPNEQFF

j_call: TRBJ2-5
d_call: TRBD2
clone_size: -
v_call: TRBV5-4
cdr3_nt: TGTGCCAGCAGCTTGGCGGGCGGGGGGGCCGAACGGCAAGAGACCCAGTACTTC
cdr3_aa: CASSLAGGGAERQETQYF

j_call: TRBJ2-5
d_call: -
clone_size: -
v_call: TRBV19
cdr3_nt: TGTGCCAGTAGTATAGTCCAAGGGGCAGGGGTAGAGACCCAGTACTTC
cdr3_aa: CASSIVQGAGVETQYF

j_call: TRBJ2-1
d_call: TRBD2
clone_size: -
v_call: TRBV4-1
cdr3_nt: TGCGCCAGCAGCCAAGAGTTTGGGCTAGCGGGGGGACACAATGAGCAGTTCTTC
cdr3_aa: CASSQEFGLAGGHNEQFF

j_call: TRBJ1-2
d_call: -
clone_size: once
v_call: TRBV29-1
cdr3_nt: TGCAGCGTTGGGGAGGGGGACTATGGCTACACCTTC
cdr3_aa: CSVGEGDYGYTF

j_call: TRBJ1-1
d_call: -
clone_size: -
v_call: TRBV11-2
cdr3_nt: TGTGCCAGCAGCTTAAGCTGGTCTGAAGCTTTCTTT
cdr3_aa: CASSLSWSEAFF

j_call: TRBJ2-7
d_call: TRBD1
clone_size: -
v_call: TRBV5-4
cdr3_nt: TGTGCCAGCAGCTTGGATAACAGGGGTCGCGAGCAGTACTTC
cdr3_aa: CASSLDNRGREQYF

j_call: TRBJ2-1
d_call: -
clone_size: -
v_call: TRBV5-4
cdr3_nt: TGTGCCAGCAGTTCAACCCCTGGGGCTAGCGCGGGCGATGAGCAGTTCTTC
cdr3_aa: CASSSTPGASAGDEQFF

j_call: TRBJ2-4
d_call: -
clone_size: -
v_call: TRBV21-1
cdr3_nt: TGTGCCAGCAGCAGACCGGGACTAGCGCATGTGAGGGCCAAAAACATTCAGTACTTC
cdr3_aa: CASSRPGLAHVRAKNIQYF

j_call: TRBJ1-5
d_call: -
clone_size: -
v_call: TRBV2
cdr3_nt: TGTGCCAGCAGTGGACGGACAGACAATCAGCCCCAGCATTTT
cdr3_aa: CASSGRTDNQPQHF

j_call: TRBJ1-5
d_call: -
clone_size: few
v_call: TRBV10-3
cdr3_nt: TGTGCCATCAGTGGGGGGGTCAATCAGCCCCAGCATTTT
cdr3_aa: CAISGGVNQPQHF

j_call: TRBJ1-4
d_call: -
clone_size: -
v_call: TRBV28
cdr3_nt: TGTGCCAGCAGACAGACCGGTGAAAAACTGTTTTTT
cdr3_aa: CASRQTGEKLFF

j_call: TRBJ1-1
d_call: TRBD1
clone_size: -
v_call: TRBV4-2
cdr3_nt: TGTGCCAGCAGCCAAGATCTCGGACAGGGGGCGCTGGGGACTGAAGCTTTCTTT
cdr3_aa: CASSQDLGQGALGTEAFF

j_call: TRBJ2-3
d_call: -
clone_size: -
v_call: TRBV11-2
cdr3_nt: TGTGCCAGCAGCCCGGCTAGGAATACGCAGTATTTT
cdr3_aa: CASSPARNTQYF

j_call: TRBJ2-3
d_call: TRBD2
clone_size: -
v_call: TRBV28
cdr3_nt: TGTGCCAGCAGTCTACCGTCTAGCGGCCCATTTCAGTATTTT
cdr3_aa: CASSLPSSGPFQYF

j_call: TRBJ1-2
d_call: TRBD1
clone_size: -
v_call: TRBV3-1/TRBV3-2
cdr3_nt: TGTGCCAGCAGCCAAGATATGAGACAGGGGAACTATGGCTACACCTTC
cdr3_aa: CASSQDMRQGNYGYTF

j_call: TRBJ1-6
d_call: -
clone_size: -
v_call: TRBV2
cdr3_nt: TGTGCCAGCAGTGGACAGGTGGGGTCACCCCTCCACTTT
cdr3_aa: CASSGQVGSPLHF

j_call: TRBJ2-7
d_call: -
clone_size: -
v_call: TRBV12-3/TRBV12-4
cdr3_nt: TGTGCCAGCAGTATCGCAGTTCTCGAGCAGTACTTC
cdr3_aa: CASSIAVLEQYF

j_call: TRBJ1-6
d_call: -
clone_size: few
v_call: TRBV6-5
cdr3_nt: TGTGCCAGCAGTCCCAGCGGGGTCTCCAGGGCCCTCCACTTT
cdr3_aa: CASSPSGVSRALHF

j_call: TRBJ2-7
d_call: -
clone_size: -
v_call: TRBV10-2
cdr3_nt: TGCGCCAGCACCCTCGTAAAGGGGGGGGCCTACGAGCAGTACTTC
cdr3_aa: CASTLVKGGAYEQYF

j_call: TRBJ1-2
d_call: TRBD1
clone_size: -
v_call: TRBV5-6
cdr3_nt: TGTGCCAGCAGCCTCACAGGGGGCGGAGGCTATGGCTACACCTTC
cdr3_aa: CASSLTGGGGYGYTF

j_call: TRBJ1-6
d_call: TRBD1
clone_size: -
v_call: TRBV4-1
cdr3_nt: TGCGCCAGCAGCCAAAACAGGGGAGTAAATTCACCCCTCCACTTT
cdr3_aa: CASSQNRGVNSPLHF

j_call: TRBJ2-2
d_call: -
clone_size: -
v_call: TRBV19
cdr3_nt: TGTGCCAGTAGTCAGGGGCGGAACACCGGGGAGCTGTTTTTT
cdr3_aa: CASSQGRNTGELFF

j_call: TRBJ2-1
d_call: TRBD2
clone_size: -
v_call: TRBV28
cdr3_nt: TGTGCCAGCAGTCCCCACAGCGGGAGGGCCCTTGAGCAGTTCTTC
cdr3_aa: CASSPHSGRALEQFF

j_call: TRBJ1-2
d_call: TRBD1
clone_size: -
v_call: TRBV5-4
cdr3_nt: TGTGCCAGCAGCTCCGGGACAGATTTATATTATGGCTACACCTTC
cdr3_aa: CASSSGTDLYYGYTF

j_call: TRBJ2-3
d_call: -
clone_size: -
v_call: TRBV10-2
cdr3_nt: TGCGCCAGCATACCTTCCCGCGGATGGACAGATACGCAGTATTTT
cdr3_aa: CASIPSRGWTDTQYF

j_call: TRBJ1-2
d_call: -
clone_size: -
v_call: TRBV14
cdr3_nt: TGTGCCAGCAGCTCGGACAGATATGGCTACACCTTC
cdr3_aa: CASSSDRYGYTF

j_call: TRBJ2-7
d_call: TRBD1
clone_size: -
v_call: TRBV28
cdr3_nt: TGTGCCAGCAGCAAGGGACAGCCCTACGAGCAGTACTTC
cdr3_aa: CASSKGQPYEQYF

j_call: TRBJ2-1
d_call: TRBD2
clone_size: -
v_call: TRBV28
cdr3_nt: TGTGCCAGCATAACCTTAAGCGGGAAGTCGCACAATGAGCAGTTCTTC
cdr3_aa: CASITLSGKSHNEQFF

j_call: TRBJ1-1
d_call: -
clone_size: -
v_call: TRBV5-1
cdr3_nt: TGCGCCAGCAGCTCGAATATACAGGTGCCTGAAGCTTTCTTT
cdr3_aa: CASSSNIQVPEAFF

j_call: TRBJ1-6
d_call: TRBD1
clone_size: -
v_call: TRBV28
cdr3_nt: TGTGCCAGCAGTTTATGGGACAGGGTGGGTAATTCACCCCTCCACTTT
cdr3_aa: CASSLWDRVGNSPLHF

j_call: TRBJ2-5
d_call: -
clone_size: -
v_call: TRBV9
cdr3_nt: TGTGCCAGCAGCCAGAGGCCCGGAGAAAAGGACCAAGAGACCCAGTACTTC
cdr3_aa: CASSQRPGEKDQETQYF

j_call: TRBJ2-3
d_call: TRBD2
clone_size: -
v_call: TRBV29-1
cdr3_nt: TGCAGCGTCTTAGGGCTAGCGGGAGATACGCAGTATTTT
cdr3_aa: CSVLGLAGDTQYF

j_call: TRBJ2-6
d_call: -
clone_size: -
v_call: TRBV14
cdr3_nt: TGTGCCAGCAGCCTCTCTCCCGGCAGGCCCGGGGCCAACGTCCTGACTTTC
cdr3_aa: CASSLSPGRPGANVLTF